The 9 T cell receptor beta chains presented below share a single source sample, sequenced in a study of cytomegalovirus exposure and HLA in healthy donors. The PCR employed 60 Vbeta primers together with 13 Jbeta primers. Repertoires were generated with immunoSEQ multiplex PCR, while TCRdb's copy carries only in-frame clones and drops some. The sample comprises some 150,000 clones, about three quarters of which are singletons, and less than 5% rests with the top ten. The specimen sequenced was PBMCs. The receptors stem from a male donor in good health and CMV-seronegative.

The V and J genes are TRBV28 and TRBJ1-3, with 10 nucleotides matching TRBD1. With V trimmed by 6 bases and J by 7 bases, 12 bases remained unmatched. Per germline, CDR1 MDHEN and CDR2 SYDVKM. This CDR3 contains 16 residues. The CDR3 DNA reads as TGTGCCAGCAGAGAATCTGGGACAGGGGTGATCAACACCATATATTTT. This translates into CASRESGTGVINTIYF. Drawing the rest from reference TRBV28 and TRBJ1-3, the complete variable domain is DVKVTQSSRYLVKRTGEKVFLECVQDMDHENMFWYRQDPGLGLRLIYFSYDVKMKEKGDIPEGYSVSREKKERFSLILESASTNQTSMYLCASRESGTGVINTIYFGEGSWLTVV.

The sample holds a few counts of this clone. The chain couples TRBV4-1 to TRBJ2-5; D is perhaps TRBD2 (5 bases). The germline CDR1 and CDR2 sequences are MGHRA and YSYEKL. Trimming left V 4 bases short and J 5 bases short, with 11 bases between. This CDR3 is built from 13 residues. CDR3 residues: CASSPPRVETQYF. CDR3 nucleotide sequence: TGCGCCAGCAGCCCCCCGAGGGTGGAGACCCAGTACTTC.

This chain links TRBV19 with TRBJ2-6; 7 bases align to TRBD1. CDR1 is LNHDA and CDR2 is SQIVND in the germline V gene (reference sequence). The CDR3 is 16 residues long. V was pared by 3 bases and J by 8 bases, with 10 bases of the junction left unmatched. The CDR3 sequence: CASSIRPGQPTNVLTF. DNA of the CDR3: TGTGCCAGTAGTATTAGACCGGGACAGCCGACCAACGTCCTGACTTTC.

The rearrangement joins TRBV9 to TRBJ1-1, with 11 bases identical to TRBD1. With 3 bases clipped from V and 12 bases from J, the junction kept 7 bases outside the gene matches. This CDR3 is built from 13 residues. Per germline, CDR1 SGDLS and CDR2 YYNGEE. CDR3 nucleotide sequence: TGTGCCAGCAGCGATGGGACAGGGGGTGTTTCTTTCTTT. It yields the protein CASSDGTGGVSFF.

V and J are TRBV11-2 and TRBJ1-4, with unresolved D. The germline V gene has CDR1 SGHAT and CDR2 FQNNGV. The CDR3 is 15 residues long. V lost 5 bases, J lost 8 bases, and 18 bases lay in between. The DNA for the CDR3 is TGTGCCAGCAGCATTAGACCTCCGGGAGGGGAAAAACTGTTTTTT. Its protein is CASSIRPPGGEKLFF.

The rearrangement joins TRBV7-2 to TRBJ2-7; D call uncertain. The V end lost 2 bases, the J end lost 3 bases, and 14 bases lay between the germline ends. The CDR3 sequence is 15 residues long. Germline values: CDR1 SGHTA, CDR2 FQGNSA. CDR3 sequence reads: CASSLTESTHYEQYF. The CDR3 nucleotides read TGTGCCAGCAGCTTAACCGAGTCCACTCACTACGAGCAGTACTTC.

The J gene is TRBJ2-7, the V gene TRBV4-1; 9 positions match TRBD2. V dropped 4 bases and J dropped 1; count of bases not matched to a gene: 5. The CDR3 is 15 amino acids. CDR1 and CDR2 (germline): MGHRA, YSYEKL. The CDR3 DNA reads TGCGCCAGCAGCCCAGCGGGAGGACGATCCTACGAGCAGTACTTC. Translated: CASSPAGGRSYEQYF.

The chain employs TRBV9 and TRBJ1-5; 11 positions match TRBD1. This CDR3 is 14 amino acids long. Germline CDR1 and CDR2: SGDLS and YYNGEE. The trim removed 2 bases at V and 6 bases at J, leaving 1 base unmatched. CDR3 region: CASSVGQGGQPQHF. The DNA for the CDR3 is TGTGCCAGCAGCGTGGGACAGGGGGGTCAGCCCCAGCATTTT.

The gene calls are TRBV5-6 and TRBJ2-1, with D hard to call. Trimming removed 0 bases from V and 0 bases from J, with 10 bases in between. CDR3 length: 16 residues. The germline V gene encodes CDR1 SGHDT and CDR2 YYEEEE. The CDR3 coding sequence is TGTGCCAGCAGCTTGGCCTTAGAGAGCTCCTACAATGAGCAGTTCTTC. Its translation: CASSLALESSYNEQFF.